Listed here are 10 T cell receptor beta chains from one sample, sequenced in a study of blood T cell repertoires in COVID-19 (TCRdb year 2020). The library relied on the immunoSEQ multiplex PCR assay. TCRdb's version of the immuneACCESS table is confined to in-frame rearrangements and falls short of the full clone set. An unresolved V gene accounts for under half of the shortfall where checked; the remainder is of unknown origin. Within this sample are roughly 250,000 clones, with roughly four fifths of them counted one time only. Of the sample, 4.7% falls within the top ten clones. The sample taken for sequencing was peripheral blood. These receptors were obtained from a woman in her 70s with acute or convalescent COVID-19.

The chain is built from TRBV4-1 and TRBJ1-4; 7 nucleotides line up with TRBD1. The CDR3 is 17 amino acids. CDR1 and CDR2 from the germline V gene are MGHRA and YSYEKL. V lost 0 bases and J lost 7; bases outside the gene matches: 11. The CDR3 protein is CASSQDLLTGTSEKLFF. CDR3 bases: TGCGCCAGCAGCCAAGATCTTTTGACAGGGACGAGTGAAAAACTGTTTTTT.

Only one count was recorded for this clone. The chain is built from TRBV4-2 and TRBJ1-4; 9 nucleotides match TRBD1. This CDR3 has 16 residues. The germline V gene has CDR1 LGHNA and CDR2 YNFKEQ. V shed 6 bases, J shed 8 bases, and the junction held 13 bases outside the gene matches. CDR3 loop: CASSPLSRDRDEKLFF. In nucleotides, the CDR3 is TGTGCCAGCAGTCCCCTTTCCCGGGACAGGGACGAAAAACTGTTTTTT.

The chain couples TRBV5-1 to TRBJ1-3, with TRBD1 matching 9 bases. Trimming at V came to 1 base and at J to 6 bases, leaving 8 bases not matched to a gene. The germline V gene encodes CDR1 SGHRS and CDR2 YFSETQ. There are 16 residues in the CDR3. Written as DNA, the CDR3 is TGCGCCAGCAGCTTGTTACCCGGGACAGGGCCAAACACCATATATTTT. It codes for CASSLLPGTGPNTIYF.

The genes are TRBV6-5 and TRBJ1-5, with D perhaps TRBD1 (5 bases). This CDR3 has 15 residues. V lost 5 bases to trimming and J lost 6 bases, with 17 bases between them. Germline lookup yields CDR1 MNHEY and CDR2 SVGAGI. The CDR3 sequence is CASSPQGGLGQPQHF. CDR3 DNA: TGTGCCAGCAGTCCCCAGGGTGGTTTGGGTCAGCCCCAGCATTTT.

The chain carries TRBV24-1 and TRBJ2-5; D perhaps matches TRBD2 (6 bases). The V end was cut by 3 bases, the J end by 5 bases, with 12 bases between. The CDR3 is 14 residues long. Germline V lookup: CDR1 KGHDR, CDR2 SFDVKD. The CDR3 DNA follows: TGTGCCACCAGTGATATAACAGGAGGGGAGACCCAGTACTTC. Its translation is CATSDITGGETQYF.

This rearrangement joins TRBV2 to TRBJ1-5; D gene uncertain. V was pared by 6 bases and J by 2 bases, with 14 bases between. The CDR3 has 15 residues. The germline V gene encodes CDR1 SNHLY and CDR2 FYNNEI. The CDR3 region is CASRRRSEGNQPQHF. CDR3 nucleotides: TGTGCCAGCAGGCGGCGGAGTGAGGGCAATCAGCCCCAGCATTTT. Full variable domain (outside the CDR3, taken from reference TRBV2 and TRBJ1-5): EPEVTQTPSHQVTQMGQEVILRCVPISNHLYFYWYRQILGQKVEFLVSFYNNEISEKSEIFDDQFSVERPDGSNFTLKIRSTKLEDSAMYFCASRRRSEGNQPQHFGDGTRLSIL.

The chain is built from TRBV29-1 and TRBJ2-7; the D gene is possibly TRBD2 (5 bases). This CDR3 has 13 residues. Germline lookup yields CDR1 SQVTM and CDR2 ANQGSEA. V was cut by 1 base and J by 3 bases, with 10 bases left in between. CDR3 sequence reads: CSVEGTEVYEQYF. The CDR3, as DNA: TGCAGCGTTGAAGGGACGGAGGTCTACGAGCAGTACTTC.

The rearrangement joins TRBV9 to TRBJ1-1, with 8 bases that match TRBD1. V lost 4 bases to trimming and J lost 3 bases; unmatched junction nucleotides: 5. Looked up from germline, CDR1 is SGDLS and CDR2 is YYNGEE. This CDR3 region has 14 residues. Written as DNA, the CDR3 is TGTGCCAGCAGCTCCGGACAGGGCGACACTGAAGCTTTCTTT. Translating gives CASSSGQGDTEAFF.

V is TRBV24-1 and J is TRBJ1-2; 8 positions agree with TRBD1. V dropped 3 bases and J dropped 4; count of bases not matched to a gene: 6. Germline lookup yields CDR1 KGHDR and CDR2 SFDVKD. The CDR3 covers 15 residues. CDR3 protein: CATSDRRGQGYGYTF. The CDR3 bases are TGTGCCACCAGTGATCGCAGGGGGCAAGGCTATGGCTACACCTTC.

The gene calls are TRBV6-6 and TRBJ1-4; no clear D gene. The CDR3 runs 16 residues. Trimming took 2 bases from V and 2 from J, leaving 12 bases between them. Germline assignment: CDR1 MNHNY and CDR2 SVGAGI (reference sequence). This CDR3 is CASSYIGGGTNEKLFF. The CDR3 DNA sequence: TGTGCCAGCAGTTACATCGGCGGAGGGACTAATGAAAAACTGTTTTTT.